The clone carrying this T cell receptor beta chain was counted once. V trimming: 6 bases; J trimming: 3 bases; junction bases outside the gene matches: 7. CDR3 length equals 13 residues. The germline gives CDR1 SQVTM, CDR2 ANQGSEA. These data are taken from a study of cytomegalovirus exposure and HLA in healthy donors. The PCR ran on 60 Vbeta and 13 Jbeta primers. Produced via immunoSEQ multiplex PCR; TCRdb's table is partial and in-frame only. The table includes 100,000 to 150,000 clones, approximately 84% detected once. This rearrangement joins TRBV29-1 to TRBJ2-7; TRBD1 matches at 8 bases. The clonotype originates from a man aged 45 to 65 in good health and CMV-seronegative. The sequencing input was PBMCs. Here the CDR3 DNA reads TGCAGCGTGCCCGGGACAGGCCTCTACGAGCAGTACTTC. This encodes CSVPGTGLYEQYF.